These 32 T cell receptor beta chains were all obtained from the same sample, sequenced in a study of OX40 agonist ivuxolimab in advanced cancers. Library creation used the immunoSEQ multiplex PCR assay. The source is immuneACCESS, and TCRdb retained only in-frame sequences with V and J called. Part of the clones is not carried over; for the studies checked, unresolved V genes explain less than half of this, and the remainder is unexplained. The sample table contains approximately 50,000 clones; only one count was recorded for 79% of them. Approximately 2.3% of the sample is in the top ten clones. Sequenced here: CD4+ or CD8+ T cells sorted from blood, sampled in a trial of the OX40 agonist ivuxolimab. These receptor sequences come from an adult with an advanced solid tumor such as melanoma, head and neck, liver or kidney cancer.

V and J are TRBV6-5 and TRBJ1-2; D gene ambiguous. V gave up 0 bases and J gave up 7 bases, with 9 bases separating them. Germline V lookup: CDR1 MNHEY, CDR2 SVGAGI. The CDR3 has 13 residues. The CDR3 loop is CASSYSRDGGYTF. The CDR3 DNA follows: TGTGCCAGCAGTTACTCGCGCGACGGTGGCTACACCTTC.

The chain is built from TRBV28 and TRBJ1-5; a weak D match, TRBD1 (6 bases). The CDR3 covers 15 residues. Germline V gene data show CDR1 as MDHEN and CDR2 as SYDVKM. Trimming shortened V by 2 bases and J by 0 bases, and 8 bases separated the two germline ends. Written as DNA, the CDR3 is TGTGCCAGCAGTTTAGACAGGTATAGCAATCAGCCCCAGCATTTT. The encoded protein is CASSLDRYSNQPQHF.

This clone was detected once. The chain links TRBV5-1 to TRBJ1-2; perhaps TRBD1 as D (5 bases). The germline V gene has CDR1 SGHRS and CDR2 YFSETQ. This CDR3 contains 14 residues. Between the trimmed V and J ends, which lost 0 bases and 6 bases, there was a span of 12 bases. This chain's CDR3 is CASSLVSGVNGYTF. The CDR3, as DNA: TGCGCCAGCAGCTTGGTGTCGGGGGTGAATGGCTACACCTTC.

V and J are TRBV2 and TRBJ2-5; D possibly uses TRBD1 or TRBD2 (7 bases each). CDR3 length: 14 amino acids. The V gene's germline CDR1 is SNHLY and CDR2 FYNNEI. Trimming removed 6 bases from V and 5 bases from J, with 16 bases in between. The CDR3 sequence: CASSAGGAGETQYF. CDR3 bases: TGTGCCAGCAGCGCAGGGGGGGCTGGGGAGACCCAGTACTTC.

This clone was counted between two and nine times. The V gene is TRBV27, the J gene TRBJ2-7; 8 bases are a match to TRBD2. The CDR3 length is 16 residues. CDR1 MNHEY and CDR2 SMNVEV come from the germline V gene (reference sequence). V shed 2 bases, J shed 1 base, and the junction held 7 bases outside the gene matches. The CDR3: CASSLKGGGLSYEQYF. In nucleotides, the CDR3 is TGTGCCAGCAGTTTAAAGGGCGGGGGGCTATCCTACGAGCAGTACTTC.

This clone was observed a few times. This chain links TRBV27 with TRBJ2-5, with D perhaps assigned TRBD1 or TRBD2 (5 bases each). Between the trimmed V and J ends, which lost 6 bases and 7 bases, there was a span of 21 bases. There are 15 residues in the CDR3. Germline CDR1 reads MNHEY; CDR2 reads SMNVEV (reference sequence). The CDR3 DNA reads TGTGCCAGCAGGTTAACCGGGACCCAGAGTGGGACCCAGTACTTC. It specifies CASRLTGTQSGTQYF.

J is TRBJ2-7 and V is TRBV4-2; weak D call: TRBD2 (6 bases). There are 14 residues in the CDR3. V was cut by 0 bases and J by 5 bases, with 11 bases left in between. CDR1 and CDR2 (germline): LGHNA, YNFKEQ. This chain's CDR3 is CASSQELAGHEQYF. CDR3 DNA: TGTGCCAGCAGCCAAGAATTGGCGGGGCACGAGCAGTACTTC.

This chain links TRBV28 with TRBJ1-5; tentative D call: TRBD1 (6 bases). Trimming took 3 bases from V and 7 from J, leaving 13 bases between them. Germline CDR1 reads MDHEN; CDR2 reads SYDVKM. CDR3 length: 14 amino acids. The chain's CDR3 is CASSFWGAGQPQHF. In DNA form, the CDR3 reads TGTGCCAGCAGTTTCTGGGGGGCAGGGCAGCCCCAGCATTTT.

This chain links TRBV6-5 with TRBJ2-5, with D perhaps matching TRBD2 (6 bases). Germline CDR1 is MNHEY and CDR2 is SVGAGI. V lost 5 bases to trimming and J lost 5 bases, with 12 bases between them. The CDR3 covers 13 residues. The CDR3 spells CASSRGKQETQYF. In nucleotides, the CDR3 is TGTGCCAGCAGTCGCGGGAAGCAGGAGACCCAGTACTTC.

This chain joins TRBV23-1 and TRBJ2-7; 9 bases line up with TRBD1. TRBV23-1 is classed as an ORF, of uncertain function. This CDR3 contains 17 residues. V shed 6 bases and J 3 bases; nucleotides not matched to a gene: 15. The chain's CDR3 is CASSQNVQGTGFYEQYF. CDR3 DNA: TGCGCCAGCAGCCAAAACGTGCAGGGGACAGGGTTCTACGAGCAGTACTTC.

The chain uses TRBV29-1 and TRBJ2-1, with TRBD2 matching 15 bases. Germline V gene sequence: CDR1 SQVTM, CDR2 ANQGSEA. V dropped 5 bases and J dropped 7; count of bases not matched to a gene: 6. CDR3 length equals 15 residues. As DNA, the CDR3 is TGCAGCGTTTGGACTAGCGGGAGGGGAAGGAATGAGCAGTTCTTC. This sequence encodes CSVWTSGRGRNEQFF.

The V call is TRBV6-6, the J call TRBJ1-3; D is unclear. The germline V and J ends were trimmed by 5 bases and 6 bases, with 8 bases remaining between them. CDR1 MNHNY and CDR2 SVGAGI come from the germline V gene (reference sequence). This CDR3 is 12 amino acids long. The CDR3 coding sequence is TGTGCCAGCAGTGGCTCTCCAAACACCATATATTTT. Amino acid sequence: CASSGSPNTIYF.

V and J are TRBV19 and TRBJ1-2; 9 positions match TRBD1. V shed 7 bases, J shed 2 bases, and the junction held 2 bases outside the gene matches. The CDR3 contains 13 residues. Germline V gene lookup returns CDR1 LNHDA and CDR2 SQIVND (reference sequence). The DNA for the CDR3 is TGTGCCAGTAAGGGACAGGGAAACTATGGCTACACCTTC. Its protein is CASKGQGNYGYTF.

V is TRBV19 and J is TRBJ1-5; D remains unclear. With 3 bases removed from V and 1 base from J, the gap between germline ends came to 10 bases. Germline CDR1 and CDR2: LNHDA and SQIVND (reference sequence). The CDR3 sequence is 15 residues long. CDR3 nucleotide sequence: TGTGCCAGTAGTATGAGCCGCCCGAGCAATCAGCCCCAGCATTTT. Protein: CASSMSRPSNQPQHF.

The chain has TRBV9 and TRBJ1-3; D not resolved. This CDR3 has 15 amino acids. CDR1 and CDR2 from the germline V gene are SGDLS and YYNGEE. V was cut by 4 bases and J by 0 bases, with 11 bases left in between. The CDR3 DNA is TGTGCCAGCAGCAATTCGGACGCCTCTGGAAACACCATATATTTT. It translates to CASSNSDASGNTIYF.

The CDR3 DNA sequence: TGTGCCACCAGCAGAGATCTGGCAGCAAGCAACTATGGCTACACCTTC. It specifies CATSRDLAASNYGYTF. The chain has TRBV15 and TRBJ1-2; D gene ambiguous. Germline values: CDR1 LNHNV, CDR2 YYDKDF (reference sequence). The CDR3 is 16 residues long. Between the trimmed V and J ends, which lost 0 bases and 2 bases, there was a span of 13 bases.

The rearrangement joins TRBV11-2 to TRBJ2-1; TRBD1 matches 8 bases. Trimming cost V 4 bases and J 7 bases; bases outside gene matches: 15. The CDR3 is made up of 17 amino acids. Germline assignment: CDR1 SGHAT and CDR2 FQNNGV. Here the CDR3 DNA reads TGTGCCAGCAGCTCGGACCTACCGGGACAGGCTGCAAATGAGCAGTTCTTC. Translated, it gives CASSSDLPGQAANEQFF. Filled out from reference TRBV11-2 and TRBJ2-1, the complete variable domain reads EAGVAQSPRYKIIEKRQSVAFWCNPISGHATLYWYQQILGQGPKLLIQFQNNGVVDDSQLPKDRFSAERLKGVDSTLKIQPAKLEDSAVYLCASSSDLPGQAANEQFFGPGTRLTVL.

CDR3 DNA: TGTGCCAGCTCACCATCCCTCGGGGGGGAGCAGTTCTTC. Its protein product is CASSPSLGGEQFF. The V gene is TRBV18, the J gene TRBJ2-1; TRBD2 aligns across 7 bases. The ends lost 2 bases at V and 10 bases at J; junction bases unmatched: 5. The CDR3 has 13 residues. Germline V gene sequence: CDR1 KGHSH, CDR2 LQKENI.

This chain connects TRBV27 to TRBJ2-3, with 13 bases lining up with TRBD2. Trimming removed 5 bases from V and 4 bases from J; junction bases left unmatched: 3. The CDR3 runs 15 residues. CDR1 is MNHEY, CDR2 SMNVEV, per germline (reference sequence). CDR3 protein: CASSTSGRVADTQYF. CDR3 DNA sequence: TGTGCCAGCAGTACTAGCGGGAGGGTCGCAGATACGCAGTATTTT.

The CDR3 loop is CASRPGEVRYEQYF. The DNA for the CDR3 is TGTGCCAGCCGTCCCGGGGAGGTGCGCTACGAGCAGTACTTC. The chain is built from TRBV6-1 and TRBJ2-7; D may be TRBD2 (6 bases). The CDR3 is made up of 14 amino acids. Germline V gene lookup returns CDR1 MNHNS and CDR2 SASEGT. Trimming removed 8 bases from V and 3 bases from J, with 17 bases in between.

This rearrangement joins TRBV7-2 to TRBJ2-7; 9 positions match TRBD2. The J segment lost 1 base and the V segment lost 5 bases, leaving 9 bases of the junction unmatched. The CDR3 spans 16 residues. Germline-derived CDR1 and CDR2 are SGHTA and FQGNSA. The CDR3: CASSPSSGDSSYEQYF. CDR3 nucleotides: TGTGCCAGCAGCCCGTCTAGCGGGGACTCATCCTACGAGCAGTACTTC.

This chain connects TRBV7-6 to TRBJ2-1; weak D call: TRBD1 (5 bases). CDR1 is SGHVS, CDR2 FNYEAQ, per germline. This CDR3 has 14 amino acids. Trimming removed 7 bases at V and 6 bases at J, with 16 bases between. This CDR3 reads CASTIQGPSNEQFF. CDR3 DNA sequence: TGTGCCAGCACGATCCAGGGTCCCAGCAATGAGCAGTTCTTC.

The genes are TRBV5-8 and TRBJ2-7; 8 bases map to TRBD1. CDR3 length: 14 amino acids. CDR1 and CDR2 from the germline V gene are SGHTS and YDEGEE. V lost 3 bases, J lost 0 bases, and 2 bases stayed unmatched. The CDR3 sequence: CASSWTGPSYEQYF. The CDR3 DNA reads as TGTGCCAGCAGCTGGACAGGGCCCTCCTACGAGCAGTACTTC.

This chain uses TRBV11-2 with TRBJ1-1; D unclear. Germline loops: CDR1 SGHAT, CDR2 FQNNGV. The CDR3 covers 13 residues. V was cut by 3 bases and J by 1 base, with 6 bases left in between. The CDR3 nucleotides read TGTGCCAGCAGCTTCAGTGAGAACACTGAAGCTTTCTTT. It specifies CASSFSENTEAFF.

The gene calls are TRBV5-1 and TRBJ2-7; TRBD1 matches at 9 bases. The germline V gene has CDR1 SGHRS and CDR2 YFSETQ. Trimming removed 4 bases from V and 6 bases from J; junction bases left unmatched: 11. The CDR3 has 15 residues. Here the CDR3 DNA reads TGCGCCAGCAGCACCCATGGGGGACAGGGTGCCGAGCAGTACTTC. Encoded protein: CASSTHGGQGAEQYF.

The J gene is TRBJ2-3, the V gene TRBV18, with 7 nucleotides matching TRBD2. The CDR3 spans 15 residues. In germline, CDR1 is KGHSH, CDR2 LQKENI. V trimming: 3 bases; J trimming: 3 bases; junction bases outside the gene matches: 6. The CDR3 DNA reads TGTGCCAGCTCACCGACTATAGCGGGTACAGATACGCAGTATTTT. Translated: CASSPTIAGTDTQYF. Based on the CDR3 plus reference TRBV18 and TRBJ2-3, the full variable domain is NAGVMQNPRHLVRRRGQEARLRCSPMKGHSHVYWYRQLPEEGLKFMVYLQKENIIDESGMPKERFSAEFPKEGPSILRIQQVVRGDSAAYFCASSPTIAGTDTQYFGPGTRLTVL.

This clone appeared a few times. The chain couples TRBV6-1 to TRBJ1-5, with 9 bases identical to TRBD1. V lost 4 bases, J lost 4 bases, and 8 bases stayed unmatched. Germline lookup yields CDR1 MNHNS and CDR2 SASEGT. The CDR3 contains 16 residues. The CDR3 loop reads CASSVTLGTGNQPQHF. The CDR3 DNA sequence: TGTGCCAGCAGTGTTACCCTCGGGACAGGGAATCAGCCCCAGCATTTT.

The chain links TRBV7-2 to TRBJ1-5, with D hard to call. V lost 5 bases to trimming and J lost 6 bases, with 11 bases between them. This CDR3 is 13 amino acids long. In germline, CDR1 is SGHTA, CDR2 FQGNSA. The CDR3 reads CASSIRRAQPQHF. The CDR3 DNA sequence: TGTGCCAGCAGCATCCGGAGGGCTCAGCCCCAGCATTTT.

V usage is TRBV6-6 and J usage is TRBJ1-1; the match to TRBD1 covers 9 bases. The CDR3 spans 15 residues. The germline CDR1 and CDR2 sequences are MNHNY and SVGAGI (reference sequence). V lost 5 bases to trimming and J lost 7 bases; unmatched junction nucleotides: 11. In nucleotides, the CDR3 is TGTGCCAGCAGTCTAACACAGGGGGCGCAAGTTGAAGCTTTCTTT. Encoded protein: CASSLTQGAQVEAFF.

CDR3 sequence reads: CASSLRELRQGAGGGYTF. The CDR3 region has the DNA TGTGCCAGCAGCCTAAGGGAATTGAGACAGGGGGCCGGGGGTGGCTACACCTTC. The V and J genes are TRBV27 and TRBJ1-2; TRBD1 matches 10 bases. V was clipped by 6 bases and J by 7 bases; unmatched bases: 20. The CDR3 runs to 18 residues. Looked up from germline, CDR1 is MNHEY and CDR2 is SMNVEV (reference sequence).

This chain links TRBV5-1 with TRBJ2-3; D unresolved. This CDR3 is built from 14 residues. The germline CDR1 and CDR2 sequences are SGHRS and YFSETQ. The ends were cut back, 1 base at V and 4 bases at J, with 10 bases in the middle. CDR3 DNA sequence: TGCGCCAGCAGCTTGTCGGGCCGTCCAGATACGCAGTATTTT. This codes for CASSLSGRPDTQYF. The full variable domain, its missing parts supplied by reference TRBV5-1 and TRBJ2-3, is KAGVTQTPRYLIKTRGQQVTLSCSPISGHRSVSWYQQTPGQGLQFLFEYFSETQRNKGNFPGRFSGRQFSNSRSEMNVSTLELGDSALYLCASSLSGRPDTQYFGPGTRLTVL.

V and J are TRBV6-1 and TRBJ1-2; 10 bases are a match to TRBD1. Germline V gene data show CDR1 as MNHNS and CDR2 as SASEGT. This CDR3 has 15 residues. V was clipped by 4 bases and J by 6 bases; unmatched bases: 8. CDR3 DNA: TGTGCCAGCAGTGGGGGGGACAGGGGTCTCGATGGCTACACCTTC. It yields the protein CASSGGDRGLDGYTF.